This T cell receptor (beta chain) was sequenced in a study of blood T cell repertoires in COVID-19. For the study at large: Researchers got acute and convalescent COVID-19 samples from the United States, Italy and Spain. T cells, B-cell-depleted T cells, or PBMCs provided the cDNA or gDNA that served as material.

Profiling relied on immunoSEQ multiplex PCR, and the TCRdb table lists in-frame clones only, not all of them. The sample yields about 230,000 clones, approximately 90% seen once. The germline V gene encodes CDR1 LNHDA and CDR2 SQIVND (reference sequence). The CDR3 sequence is 17 residues long. V shed 4 bases and J 3 bases; nucleotides not matched to a gene: 10. Seattle patient enrollment occurred during active infection, with longitudinal follow-up thereafter. The sequenced sample consisted of peripheral blood. The rearrangement links TRBV19 to TRBJ2-7; 12 bases agree with TRBD2. The sequence was obtained from a man aged 50-59 years with COVID-19, enrolled during active disease. In DNA, the CDR3 is TGTGCCAGTAGTACCTGGGCCCGGACTAGCGGGAACTACGAGCAGTACTTC. As protein: CASSTWARTSGNYEQYF.